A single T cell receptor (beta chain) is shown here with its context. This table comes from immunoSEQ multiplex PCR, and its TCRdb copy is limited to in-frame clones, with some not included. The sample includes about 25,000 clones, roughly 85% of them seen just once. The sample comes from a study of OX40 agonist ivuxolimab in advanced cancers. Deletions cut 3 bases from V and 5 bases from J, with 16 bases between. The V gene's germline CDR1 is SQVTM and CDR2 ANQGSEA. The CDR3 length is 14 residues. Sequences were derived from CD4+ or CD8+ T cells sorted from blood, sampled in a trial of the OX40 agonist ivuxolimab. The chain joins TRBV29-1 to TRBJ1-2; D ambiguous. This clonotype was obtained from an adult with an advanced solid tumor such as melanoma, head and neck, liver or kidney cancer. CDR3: CSVDEGHGVYGYTF. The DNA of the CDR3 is TGCAGCGTTGATGAAGGGCACGGGGTTTATGGCTACACCTTC.